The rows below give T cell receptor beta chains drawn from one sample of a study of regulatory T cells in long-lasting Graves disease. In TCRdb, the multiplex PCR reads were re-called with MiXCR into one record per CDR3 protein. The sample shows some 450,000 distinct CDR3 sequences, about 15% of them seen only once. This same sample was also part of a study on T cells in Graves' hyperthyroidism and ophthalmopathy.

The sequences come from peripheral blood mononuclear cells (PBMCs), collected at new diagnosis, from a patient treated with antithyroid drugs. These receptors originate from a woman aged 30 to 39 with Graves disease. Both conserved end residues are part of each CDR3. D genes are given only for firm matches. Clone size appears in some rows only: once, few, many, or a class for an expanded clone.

cdr3_aa: CASSKSQGLGTEAFF; cdr3_nt: TGTGCCAGTAGCAAGAGCCAGGGGCTGGGCACTGAAGCTTTCTTT; clone_size: few; v_call: TRBV19; d_call: -; j_call: TRBJ1-1
cdr3_aa: CASSQGTGSFYEQYF; cdr3_nt: TGTGCCAGCAGCCAAGGAACAGGGAGCTTCTACGAGCAGTACTTC; clone_size: many; v_call: TRBV3-1; d_call: -; j_call: TRBJ2-7
cdr3_aa: CASSLSRQAGETQYF; cdr3_nt: TGTGCCAGCAGTTTATCGAGGCAGGCGGGGGAGACCCAGTACTTC; clone_size: -; v_call: TRBV27; d_call: -; j_call: TRBJ2-5
cdr3_aa: CSVRPLSRGPQETQYF; cdr3_nt: TGCAGCGTTCGGCCCCTGTCGAGGGGCCCCCAAGAGACCCAGTACTTC; clone_size: few; v_call: TRBV29-1; d_call: -; j_call: TRBJ2-5
cdr3_aa: CASRRAVSSYNEQFF; cdr3_nt: TGTGCCAGTAGGAGAGCGGTAAGCTCCTACAATGAGCAGTTCTTC; clone_size: few; v_call: TRBV19; d_call: -; j_call: TRBJ2-1
cdr3_aa: CASSLAGTGAGRTEAFF; cdr3_nt: TGTGCCAGCAGCTTAGCGGGGACAGGGGCAGGTAGAACTGAAGCTTTCTTT; clone_size: many; v_call: TRBV11-2; d_call: TRBD1; j_call: TRBJ1-1
cdr3_aa: CASRGTVLFLADTQYF; cdr3_nt: TGTGCCAGCAGAGGGACAGTTCTTTTTCTTGCAGATACGCAGTATTTT; clone_size: many; v_call: TRBV28; d_call: TRBD1; j_call: TRBJ2-3
cdr3_aa: CASSYGGQLARSNQPQHF; cdr3_nt: TGTGCCAGCAGTTACGGGGGACAGCTAGCACGTAGCAATCAGCCCCAGCATTTT; clone_size: many; v_call: TRBV6-9; d_call: TRBD1; j_call: TRBJ1-5
cdr3_aa: CASSLLAGVGYEQYF; cdr3_nt: TGTGCCAGCAGCTTATTAGCGGGAGTCGGCTACGAGCAGTACTTC; clone_size: many; v_call: TRBV11-2; d_call: TRBD2; j_call: TRBJ2-7
cdr3_aa: CASRAQNYGYTF; cdr3_nt: TGTGCCAGCAGGGCACAGAACTATGGCTACACCTTC; clone_size: -; v_call: TRBV6-2/TRBV6-3; d_call: -; j_call: TRBJ1-2
cdr3_aa: CAIWERGTEAFF; cdr3_nt: TGTGCCATCTGGGAAAGAGGAACTGAAGCTTTCTTT; clone_size: many; v_call: TRBV6-1; d_call: -; j_call: TRBJ1-1
cdr3_aa: CASSSGQATYEQYF; cdr3_nt: TGTGCCAGCAGCTCGGGACAAGCCACCTACGAGCAGTACTTC; clone_size: few; v_call: TRBV5-5; d_call: -; j_call: TRBJ2-7
cdr3_aa: CASSRSPGPNTEAFF; cdr3_nt: TGCGCCAGCAGTCGCTCACCGGGACCTAACACTGAAGCTTTCTTT; clone_size: many; v_call: TRBV10-1; d_call: -; j_call: TRBJ1-1
cdr3_aa: CAWSSLEKSHEQFF; cdr3_nt: TGTGCCTGGAGTTCCCTGGAGAAGTCCCATGAGCAGTTCTTC; clone_size: -; v_call: TRBV30; d_call: -; j_call: TRBJ2-1
cdr3_aa: CASSQTGQGNNEKLFF; cdr3_nt: TGCGCCAGCAGCCAAACCGGACAGGGGAATAATGAAAAACTGTTTTTT; clone_size: -; v_call: TRBV4-1; d_call: TRBD1; j_call: TRBJ1-4
cdr3_aa: CASSSRDNREQFF; cdr3_nt: TGTGCCAGCAGCTCCCGGGACAACCGAGAGCAGTTCTTC; clone_size: many; v_call: TRBV11-3; d_call: -; j_call: TRBJ2-1
cdr3_aa: CASSLATGAPGEKLFF; cdr3_nt: TGTGCCAGCAGCTTGGCTACAGGGGCCCCAGGAGAAAAACTGTTTTTT; clone_size: -; v_call: TRBV7-6; d_call: TRBD1; j_call: TRBJ1-4
cdr3_aa: CASSTRDTGFGETQYF; cdr3_nt: TGTGCCAGTAGTACACGGGACACCGGATTCGGAGAGACCCAGTACTTC; clone_size: -; v_call: TRBV19; d_call: -; j_call: TRBJ2-5
cdr3_aa: CASSLGTGGRNNEQFF; cdr3_nt: TGTGCCAGCAGTTTAGGGACAGGGGGCCGAAACAATGAGCAGTTCTTC; clone_size: -; v_call: TRBV28; d_call: TRBD1; j_call: TRBJ2-1
cdr3_aa: CASSRGGGPGNTIYF; cdr3_nt: TGTGCCAGCAGCCGGGGAGGGGGCCCTGGAAACACCATATATTTT; clone_size: few; v_call: TRBV28; d_call: TRBD1; j_call: TRBJ1-3
cdr3_aa: CASSGTSGGGYTF; cdr3_nt: TGTGCCAGCAGCGGGACGTCGGGCGGGGGCTACACCTTC; clone_size: many; v_call: TRBV2; d_call: -; j_call: TRBJ1-2
cdr3_aa: CAWNKGQFHQPQHF; cdr3_nt: TGTGCCTGGAACAAGGGACAGTTCCATCAGCCCCAGCATTTT; clone_size: many; v_call: TRBV30; d_call: TRBD1; j_call: TRBJ1-5
cdr3_aa: CASAMVSSNQPQHF; cdr3_nt: TGTGCCAGTGCCATGGTGTCGAGCAATCAGCCCCAGCATTTT; clone_size: -; v_call: TRBV19; d_call: -; j_call: TRBJ1-5
cdr3_aa: CATSDRQLGGRETQYF; cdr3_nt: TGTGCCACCAGTGATCGACAGTTAGGAGGGCGGGAGACCCAGTACTTC; clone_size: many; v_call: TRBV24-1; d_call: -; j_call: TRBJ2-5
cdr3_aa: CASSQHRGQDNEQFF; cdr3_nt: TGCGCCAGCAGCCAACACAGGGGGCAGGACAATGAGCAGTTCTTC; clone_size: many; v_call: TRBV4-3; d_call: TRBD1; j_call: TRBJ2-1
cdr3_aa: CATSRDRWRKGSDSPLHF; cdr3_nt: TGTGCCACCAGCAGAGATAGATGGCGAAAAGGGTCGGATTCACCCCTCCACTTT; clone_size: many; v_call: TRBV15; d_call: -; j_call: TRBJ1-6
cdr3_aa: CASRTAATGELFF; cdr3_nt: TGTGCCAGCCGCACCGCAGCCACCGGGGAGCTGTTTTTT; clone_size: many; v_call: TRBV7-9; d_call: -; j_call: TRBJ2-2
cdr3_aa: CASSPVHPAQKLFF; cdr3_nt: TGTGCCAGCTCACCAGTCCATCCTGCTCAAAAACTGTTTTTT; clone_size: -; v_call: TRBV18; d_call: -; j_call: TRBJ1-4
cdr3_aa: CASRDRSSSYEQYF; cdr3_nt: TGTGCCAGCAGGGACAGGTCTAGCTCCTACGAGCAGTACTTC; clone_size: many; v_call: TRBV27; d_call: TRBD1; j_call: TRBJ2-7
cdr3_aa: CSGKWNNEQFF; cdr3_nt: TGCAGTGGCAAGTGGAACAATGAGCAGTTCTTC; clone_size: -; v_call: TRBV20-1; d_call: -; j_call: TRBJ2-1
cdr3_aa: CASSLVSQLYNEQFF; cdr3_nt: TGTGCCAGCAGTTTAGTGAGTCAGCTCTACAATGAGCAGTTCTTC; clone_size: many; v_call: TRBV27; d_call: -; j_call: TRBJ2-1
cdr3_aa: CSAQGPSGVQDTQYF; cdr3_nt: TGCAGTGCTCAGGGGCCTAGCGGGGTTCAAGATACGCAGTATTTT; clone_size: -; v_call: TRBV20-1; d_call: TRBD2; j_call: TRBJ2-3
cdr3_aa: CASILGGMNQPQHF; cdr3_nt: TGTGCCAGCATCCTAGGGGGGATGAATCAGCCCCAGCATTTT; clone_size: many; v_call: TRBV28; d_call: -; j_call: TRBJ1-5
cdr3_aa: CSARKLDQNEQYF; cdr3_nt: TGCAGTGCTAGAAAACTAGATCAGAACGAGCAGTACTTC; clone_size: many; v_call: TRBV20-1; d_call: -; j_call: TRBJ2-7
cdr3_aa: CASSAGGTSNYGYTF; cdr3_nt: TGTGCCAGCAGCGCTGGCGGCACGAGTAACTATGGCTACACCTTC; clone_size: -; v_call: TRBV9; d_call: -; j_call: TRBJ1-2
cdr3_aa: CASTRGGSTEQFF; cdr3_nt: TGTGCCAGCACTAGAGGCGGGAGCACTGAGCAGTTCTTC; clone_size: -; v_call: TRBV28; d_call: TRBD2; j_call: TRBJ2-1
cdr3_aa: CASSGGWNQPQHF; cdr3_nt: TGTGCCAGCAGCGGGGGATGGAATCAGCCCCAGCATTTT; clone_size: -; v_call: TRBV28; d_call: -; j_call: TRBJ1-5
cdr3_aa: CASSYVILAGVSDEQFF; cdr3_nt: TGTGCCAGCAGTTACGTGATCCTAGCGGGAGTTTCGGATGAGCAGTTCTTC; clone_size: many; v_call: TRBV6-5; d_call: TRBD2; j_call: TRBJ2-1
cdr3_aa: CASSLAGGPWNEQFF; cdr3_nt: TGTGCCAGCAGCTTAGCGGGAGGGCCGTGGAATGAGCAGTTCTTC; clone_size: many; v_call: TRBV7-3; d_call: TRBD2; j_call: TRBJ2-1
cdr3_aa: CASRSRSLSVYEQYF; cdr3_nt: TGTGCCAGCAGGAGCAGGAGTCTCTCGGTGTACGAGCAGTACTTC; clone_size: many; v_call: TRBV6-2/TRBV6-3; d_call: -; j_call: TRBJ2-7
cdr3_aa: CASSHFDTGGAEAFF; cdr3_nt: TGCGCCAGCAGCCATTTCGACACAGGGGGCGCGGAAGCTTTCTTT; clone_size: many; v_call: TRBV4-3; d_call: TRBD1; j_call: TRBJ1-1
cdr3_aa: CSAIGYLTSGLTKVDDQFF; cdr3_nt: TGCAGTGCTATCGGCTACCTGACTAGCGGCCTTACGAAGGTCGATGATCAGTTCTTC; clone_size: -; v_call: TRBV20-1; d_call: TRBD2; j_call: TRBJ2-1
cdr3_aa: CASSFGSQFEQYF; cdr3_nt: TGTGCCAGCAGTTTTGGGAGTCAGTTCGAGCAGTACTTC; clone_size: many; v_call: TRBV6-2/TRBV6-3; d_call: -; j_call: TRBJ2-7
cdr3_aa: CASSDTGTYEQYF; cdr3_nt: TGCGCCAGCAGCGACACAGGTACCTACGAGCAGTACTTC; clone_size: -; v_call: TRBV5-1; d_call: -; j_call: TRBJ2-7
cdr3_aa: CASSFSRDRSSYEQYF; cdr3_nt: TGTGCCAGCAGTTTCTCCCGGGACAGAAGCTCCTACGAGCAGTACTTC; clone_size: many; v_call: TRBV6-9; d_call: TRBD1; j_call: TRBJ2-7
cdr3_aa: CTSSLMGQPQHF; cdr3_nt: TGTACCAGCAGCTTAATGGGTCAGCCCCAGCATTTT; clone_size: -; v_call: TRBV27; d_call: -; j_call: TRBJ1-5
cdr3_aa: CASSGGRTNYGYTF; cdr3_nt: TGTGCCAGCAGTGGCGGCCGAACTAACTATGGCTACACCTTC; clone_size: -; v_call: TRBV2; d_call: -; j_call: TRBJ1-2
cdr3_aa: CASRPQFRSYEQYF; cdr3_nt: TGTGCCAGCAGACCCCAGTTTCGATCCTACGAGCAGTACTTC; clone_size: many; v_call: TRBV6-2/TRBV6-3; d_call: -; j_call: TRBJ2-7
cdr3_aa: CASSRDRGTYNEQFF; cdr3_nt: TGTGCCAGCAGCCGTGACAGGGGTACTTACAATGAGCAGTTCTTC; clone_size: many; v_call: TRBV7-3; d_call: TRBD1; j_call: TRBJ2-1